This T cell receptor (beta chain) was obtained from a study of T cell responses to AZD1222 COVID-19 vaccine. The overall study: Second doses at about 4 or about 12 weeks were pooled.

General study findings and limits: All repertoire sampling was performed exclusively after the peak T cell response. Within unmutated variant regions lay the reported targets of nearly half of spike-specific TCRs.

Sequencing was performed with immunoSEQ multiplex PCR; in TCRdb, only in-frame clones are kept and a portion is missing. Among about 29,000 clones listed, approximately 93% were seen once. The germline V gene encodes CDR1 SGHNT and CDR2 YYREEE (reference sequence). This CDR3 is 13 amino acids long. Trimming took 3 bases from V and 2 from J, leaving 8 bases between them. In regard to this clone: Its target is unknown.

The V and J genes are TRBV5-4 and TRBJ1-2; tentative D call: TRBD1 (6 bases). The TCR sequence derives from an adult in good health. The source was peripheral blood, collected on day 0 of AZD1222 vaccination. In DNA form, the CDR3 reads TGTGCCAGCAGCTCGGGGACAAACTATGGCTACACCTTC. Protein product: CASSSGTNYGYTF.